What follows is one T cell receptor (beta chain) and its context. Sequencing was performed with immunoSEQ multiplex PCR; in TCRdb, only in-frame clones are kept and a portion is missing. The data show 280,000 or so clones, with around 91% seen just once and less than 2% held by the top ten. CDR1 MGHDK and CDR2 SYGVNS come from the germline V gene. The V end was cut by 6 bases, the J end by 3 bases, with 12 bases between. This CDR3 has 13 amino acids. Recruits, aged about 18 to 89 years, lived in 25 or so US areas. The data are from a study of blood T cell repertoires in COVID-19. The gene calls are TRBV25-1 and TRBJ2-7, with D possibly matching TRBD2 (6 bases). The receptor's source is a woman under 30 with acute COVID-19. The material sequenced was PBMCs or T cells enriched from blood (not recorded which). The CDR3 sequence is CASSPVAVYEQYF. DNA of the CDR3: TGTGCCAGCAGCCCGGTAGCGGTCTACGAGCAGTACTTC.